Here is one TCR beta chain with its context. This sample is part of a study of human T cells and chemical hapten exposure. Time point meaning: patch test 3, about 24 weeks after DPC sensitization. The treatment denotes: therapeutic diphenylcyclopropenone sensitization with weekly scalp DPC. TCRdb used MiXCR to reprocess the RACE reads, holding one entry per CDR3 protein. The sample has about 84,000 distinct CDR3 sequences; 10% to 14% are singletons. The TCR originated in a woman in her 50s with alopecia areata. Some clones in this sample may be carry-over from other donors' samples. The sample consisted of whole blood, taken in connection with sensitization to the hapten diphenylcyclopropenone (DPC).

Written as DNA, the CDR3 is TGTGCCAGCAGTCCGGGGGCCCTCTCCTACGAGCAGTACTTC. Encoded protein: CASSPGALSYEQYF. V and J are TRBV27 and TRBJ2-7, with D perhaps matching TRBD1 or TRBD2 (6 bases each). Germline lookup yields CDR1 MNHEY and CDR2 SMNVEV (reference sequence). The CDR3 contains 14 residues. V was clipped by 5 bases and J by 0 bases, with 11 bases between them.